One sample yielded the 5 T cell receptor beta chains listed below, sequenced in a study of cytomegalovirus exposure and HLA in healthy donors. Profiled with immunoSEQ multiplex PCR; TCRdb holds only in-frame clones, not every one. The table has about 130,000 clones, roughly 89% seen once. The specimen was PBMCs. These receptors all stem from a woman between 18 and 30 years old in good health and CMV-seropositive.

This clone was seen only once. V and J are TRBV19 and TRBJ1-2; 9 nucleotides match TRBD1. The trim removed 7 bases at V and 6 bases at J, leaving 3 bases unmatched. CDR1 is LNHDA, CDR2 SQIVND, per germline (reference sequence). The CDR3 is 12 residues long. CDR3 DNA sequence: TGTGCCAGTACCGACAGGGGGAATGGCTACACCTTC. This sequence encodes CASTDRGNGYTF.

V gene TRBV28 combines with J gene TRBJ2-7; TRBD1 agrees at 7 bases. The CDR3 is 15 amino acids. The V gene end was trimmed by 5 bases and the J gene end by 3 bases; junction bases not matched to a gene: 10. CDR1 MDHEN and CDR2 SYDVKM come from the germline V gene. CDR3 in DNA: TGTGCCAGCAGTCCTGGGACAGTCTTAGACTACGAGCAGTACTTC. This translates into CASSPGTVLDYEQYF.

The rearrangement links TRBV6-6 to TRBJ2-3; 10 bases are a match to TRBD2. J was trimmed by 6 bases and V by 5 bases; bases with no gene match: 8. The CDR3 contains 15 residues. Germline-derived CDR1 and CDR2 are MNHNY and SVGAGI (reference sequence). CDR3 nucleotides: TGTGCCAGCAGTCGCATACTAGCGGGGATGGATACGCAGTATTTT. It encodes CASSRILAGMDTQYF.

The V call is TRBV9, the J call TRBJ2-1; 11 bases map to TRBD2. Germline V CDR1 and CDR2: SGDLS, YYNGEE. The CDR3 length is 17 residues. V lost 0 bases and J lost 8; bases outside the gene matches: 10. The CDR3 region is CASSVAQRLAGGHEQFF. The CDR3 nucleotides are TGTGCCAGCAGCGTAGCCCAGAGGCTAGCGGGGGGCCATGAGCAGTTCTTC.

The chain links TRBV6-1 to TRBJ1-5; 10 bases are shared with TRBD1. Per the germline V gene, CDR1 is MNHNS and CDR2 is SASEGT. V was pared by 10 bases and J by 6 bases, with 9 bases of the junction left unmatched. The CDR3 loop spans 14 amino acids. The CDR3 nucleotides read TGTGCCACCCTGACAGGGGGCGAAGCTCAGCCCCAGCATTTT. Translation gives CATLTGGEAQPQHF.